This T cell receptor beta chain was captured by sequencing in a study of graft-versus-host responses after intestinal transplantation. Study-wide results and caveats: Among circulating GvH clones, peak levels were associated with early post-transplant declines in HvG clones. Recipient marrow showed GvH clones, some seen first in ileum or blood. When patients had graft-donor T cell macrochimerism, their allografts held high graft-versus-host to host-versus-graft clonal ratios.

The germline V gene has CDR1 SGHAT and CDR2 FQDESV (reference sequence). CDR3 length equals 16 residues. Trimming cost V 2 bases and J 2 bases, with 16 bases left between them. Data came from immunoSEQ multiplex PCR; TCRdb stores just in-frame clones and leaves some out. The sample lists about 69,000 clones, 80% to 95% occurring once. This clone came up a few times. Its antigen is as yet unknown. Specimen: bone marrow, collected roughly 110 weeks after intestinal transplantation. The chain combines TRBV11-1 with TRBJ2-7; D could derive from TRBD1 or TRBD2 (6 bases each). The sequence derives from a human patient who received an intestinal transplant, so some T cells may come from the graft donor. The CDR3 DNA sequence: TGTGCCAGCAGCTTATGGGGGGCGGACGGGACCTACGAGCAGTACTTC. Translation: CASSLWGADGTYEQYF. The whole variable domain, filled in from reference TRBV11-1 and TRBJ2-7, reads EAEVAQSPRYKITEKSQAVAFWCDPISGHATLYWYRQILGQGPELLVQFQDESVVDDSQLPKDRFSAERLKGVDSTLKIQPAELGDSAMYLCASSLWGADGTYEQYFGPGTRLTVT.